What follows are 27 T cell receptor beta chains derived from one specimen sequenced in a study of post-analysis software for immune sequencing data. The study, taken as a whole, reports: Five TRBV segments, including TRBV5-6, TRBV5-1 and TRBV20-1, were more frequent in patients than controls.

Prepared TCR beta cDNA libraries contained unique molecular identifiers. TCRdb recomputed calls from the PCR reads with MiXCR, one row per CDR3 protein. Here the sample spans about 260,000 distinct CDR3 sequences, 30% to 45% being singletons. The antigens for these receptors are not known. Sequenced: blood. These receptors originate from a girl aged 5-17 years with multiple sclerosis.

This clonotype showed up many times. This sequence joins TRBV12-3 or TRBV12-4 and TRBJ2-3; 7 bases are a match to TRBD2. The CDR3 has 17 residues. V dropped 6 bases and J dropped 2; count of bases not matched to a gene: 14. The CDR3 loop is CASSPILGEGPTDTQYF. CDR3 nucleotides: TGTGCCAGCAGCCCCATCTTGGGGGAGGGCCCCACAGATACGCAGTATTTT.

Many counts were recorded for this clonotype. The rearrangement links TRBV27 to TRBJ1-2; D is unresolved. Trimming took off 5 bases at V and 5 bases at J, with 15 bases between the two ends. Per germline, CDR1 MNHEY and CDR2 SMNVEV (reference sequence). This CDR3 spans 14 amino acids. The CDR3 here is CASSLQPLGYGYTF. The CDR3 DNA follows: TGTGCCAGCAGTCTACAACCCCTGGGGTATGGCTACACCTTC.

The chain couples TRBV20-1 to TRBJ2-5; unclear D gene. CDR3 size: 11 residues. Trimming stripped 3 bases from V and 4 bases from J, with 6 bases between. Germline-derived CDR1 and CDR2 are DFQATT and SNEGSKA (reference sequence). The CDR3 region is CSARNLETQYF. DNA of the CDR3: TGCAGTGCTAGGAACTTAGAGACCCAGTACTTC.

This clonotype showed up many times. V is TRBV5-1 and J is TRBJ2-1; tentatively, D is TRBD1 or TRBD2 (5 bases each). Germline CDR1 and CDR2: SGHRS and YFSETQ. The CDR3 length is 15 residues. The V and J ends lost 4 bases and 7 bases respectively, with 18 bases between them. The CDR3 protein is CASSPLGGAVNEQFF. For the CDR3, the DNA is TGCGCCAGCAGCCCCCTTGGGGGAGCCGTAAATGAGCAGTTCTTC.

V usage is TRBV28 and J usage is TRBJ2-1; D is ambiguous. Trimming cost V 1 base and J 1 base, with 8 bases left between them. CDR1 and CDR2 (germline): MDHEN, SYDVKM. The CDR3 runs 15 residues. The CDR3 coding sequence is TGTGCCAGCAGTTTATTCCCATTATCCTACAATGAGCAGTTCTTC. This sequence encodes CASSLFPLSYNEQFF.

This clonotype was counted at least ten times. The J gene is TRBJ1-1, the V gene TRBV10-3, with 10 bases fitting TRBD1. J gave up 13 bases and V 0 bases, and 5 bases lay outside the gene matches. This CDR3 is built from 13 residues. CDR1 is ENHRY and CDR2 is SYGVKD in the germline V gene. The CDR3 sequence: CAISESVRDRGFF. CDR3 sequence (DNA): TGTGCCATCAGTGAGTCGGTGAGGGACAGGGGTTTCTTT.

J is TRBJ2-1 and V is TRBV20-1, with 9 bases identical to TRBD1. Germline V gene sequence: CDR1 DFQATT, CDR2 SNEGSKA (reference sequence). V gave up 2 bases and J gave up 8 bases; unmatched junction bases: 7. The CDR3 length is 14 residues. CDR3 DNA: TGCAGTGCTAGATCGGAGGACAGGGGCCATGAGCAGTTCTTC. This codes for CSARSEDRGHEQFF.

At least ten counts were recorded for this clonotype. This chain uses TRBV4-1 with TRBJ1-2, with TRBD1 identical over 7 bases. The V gene end was trimmed by 5 bases and the J gene end by 2 bases; junction bases not matched to a gene: 8. Germline lookup yields CDR1 MGHRA and CDR2 YSYEKL. The CDR3 is 15 amino acids. The CDR3 protein is CASSNSGTENYGYTF. DNA for the CDR3: TGCGCCAGCAGCAACTCCGGGACAGAAAACTATGGCTACACCTTC.

About this clonotype: It may be a read error: a sequence one base away is much more abundant. The V gene is TRBV20-1, the J gene TRBJ1-2; D unresolved. This CDR3 comprises 13 residues. Germline-derived CDR1 and CDR2 are DFQATT and SNEGSKA (reference sequence). The DNA for the CDR3 is TGCAGCTGGGCCCCCTTAACCAACTATGGCTACACCTTC. Amino acids: CSWAPLTNYGYTF.

The chain links TRBV19 to TRBJ1-2; 7 bases are shared with TRBD1. With V trimmed by 3 bases and J by 2 bases, 3 bases remained unmatched. The CDR3 consists of 14 residues. The germline V gene encodes CDR1 LNHDA and CDR2 SQIVND (reference sequence). CDR3 loop: CASSILQGNYGYTF. The DNA of the CDR3 is TGTGCCAGTAGTATTTTACAGGGGAACTATGGCTACACCTTC.

This clonotype was seen more than once but under ten times. This chain uses TRBV20-1 with TRBJ1-1, with D perhaps matching TRBD1 (6 bases). Trimming removed 1 base at V and 4 bases at J, with 13 bases between. The CDR3 has 14 residues. Germline V gene lookup returns CDR1 DFQATT and CDR2 SNEGSKA (reference sequence). The chain's CDR3 is CSARGRGGGTEAFF. In nucleotides, the CDR3 is TGCAGTGCTAGAGGTCGAGGGGGTGGCACTGAAGCTTTCTTT.

The table lists this clonotype with a few counts. V usage is TRBV5-1 and J usage is TRBJ1-6, with unresolved D. Trimming left V 0 bases short and J 9 bases short, with 16 bases between. CDR3 length: 16 residues. Germline V gene data show CDR1 as SGHRS and CDR2 as YFSETQ. The chain's CDR3 is CASSLEDSNWGSPLHF. The CDR3 region has the DNA TGCGCCAGCAGCTTGGAAGACTCCAATTGGGGTTCACCCCTCCACTTT.

This clonotype was detected many times. This chain links TRBV20-1 with TRBJ2-3; D is ambiguous. Per germline, CDR1 DFQATT and CDR2 SNEGSKA (reference sequence). Trimming stripped 1 base from V and 1 base from J, with 18 bases between. This CDR3 is 17 amino acids long. CDR3 residues: CSARVGRITRGTDTQYF. CDR3 sequence (DNA): TGCAGTGCTAGAGTAGGAAGAATCACACGCGGCACAGATACGCAGTATTTT.

In this sample, this clonotype turned up a few times. The rearrangement joins TRBV3-1 to TRBJ1-2; D possibly corresponds to TRBD1 (6 bases). The germline V and J ends were trimmed by 4 bases and 6 bases, with 21 bases remaining between them. Germline V gene sequence: CDR1 LGHDT, CDR2 YNNKEL (reference sequence). This CDR3 is built from 16 residues. The CDR3 coding sequence is TGTGCCAGCAGCCCTGACGATATAGGACAGACGGATGGCTACACCTTC. It specifies CASSPDDIGQTDGYTF.

This clonotype was observed at least ten times. The chain is built from TRBV6-5 and TRBJ2-3, with a tentative D call TRBD2 (5 bases). The CDR3 consists of 15 residues. The V end lost 7 bases, the J end lost 2 bases, and 16 bases lay between the germline ends. The germline CDR1 and CDR2 sequences are MNHEY and SVGAGI. CDR3 amino acids: CASKSVLRDTDTQYF. The CDR3 nucleotides are TGTGCCAGCAAGTCGGTCTTACGGGACACAGATACGCAGTATTTT.

This clonotype was found many times. The genes are TRBV6-1 and TRBJ2-5; no clear D. The V gene lost 1 base and the J gene lost 2 bases, with 11 bases spanning the gap. The CDR3 sequence is 15 residues long. CDR1 is MNHNS and CDR2 is SASEGT in the germline V gene. The CDR3 reads CASSEESGRQETQYF. CDR3 nucleotide sequence: TGTGCCAGCAGTGAAGAATCGGGTCGGCAAGAGACCCAGTACTTC.

There are a few counts of this clonotype. Germline is not matched at one junction end, which may reflect a read error. The V call is TRBV7-9, the J call TRBJ2-1, with D uncertain. This CDR3 region has 12 residues. Germline CDR1 is SEHNR and CDR2 is FQNEAQ (reference sequence). CDR3 loop: CTSSLTPWEQFF. For the CDR3, the DNA is TGTACCAGCAGTCTGACTCCTTGGGAGCAGTTCTTC.

The rearrangement joins TRBV6-1 to TRBJ2-5, with D tentatively TRBD1 (5 bases). This CDR3 contains 17 residues. CDR1 MNHNS and CDR2 SASEGT come from the germline V gene. V lost 0 bases and J 5 bases, leaving 19 bases between the germline ends. CDR3: CASSEALRGLRAETQYF. CDR3 bases: TGTGCCAGCAGTGAAGCGCTAAGGGGTCTTAGGGCGGAGACCCAGTACTTC.

This clonotype has a handful of counts. The chain recombines TRBV20-1 with TRBJ2-7, with 10 bases aligning to TRBD1. The CDR3 consists of 14 residues. From germline, CDR1 is DFQATT and CDR2 SNEGSKA (reference sequence). Trimming took 1 base from V and 1 from J; bases not matched to a gene: 1. This chain's CDR3 is CSARGTGGSYEQYF. The CDR3 nucleotides are TGCAGTGCTAGAGGGACAGGGGGATCCTACGAGCAGTACTTC.

This clonotype came up a few times. The chain carries TRBV28 and TRBJ2-3, with TRBD2 matching over 11 bases. Germline CDR1 MDHEN, CDR2 SYDVKM. J lost 4 bases, V lost 4 bases, and 7 bases had no gene match. This CDR3 contains 16 residues. CDR3 region: CASSSLTSGDADTQYF. CDR3 sequence (DNA): TGTGCCAGCAGTTCCTTGACTAGCGGGGACGCAGATACGCAGTATTTT.

This clonotype was seen a few times. V and J are TRBV7-2 and TRBJ2-2; D ambiguous. The germline V gene encodes CDR1 SGHTA and CDR2 FQGNSA. The CDR3 is 13 residues long. The V end lost 5 bases, the J end lost 5 bases, and 9 bases lay between the germline ends. The chain's CDR3 is CASSQVRTGELFF. The DNA for the CDR3 is TGTGCCAGCAGCCAAGTACGGACCGGGGAGCTGTTTTTT.

The chain has TRBV21-1 and TRBJ1-5; the table's D gene call, TRBD1, was not cross checked with the DNA. TRBV21-1 corresponds to a pseudogene. This CDR3 comprises 15 residues. The CDR3 nucleotides are TGTGCCAGCAAGGGGAGAACAGGGAGAGACCAGCCCCAGCATTTT. Protein sequence: CASKGRTGRDQPQHF.

This clonotype came up once. This rearrangement joins TRBV5-1 to TRBJ2-2; tentatively, D is TRBD2 (6 bases). Germline V gene sequence: CDR1 SGHRS, CDR2 YFSETQ. CDR3 length: 18 residues. The V and J ends lost 4 bases and 1 base respectively, with 20 bases between them. CDR3 coding DNA: TGCGCCAGCAGCAGGGGCCGGGGGACGTACATGAACACCGGGGAGCTGTTTTTT. This encodes CASSRGRGTYMNTGELFF.

The chain recombines TRBV29-1 with TRBJ2-1; D possibly uses TRBD1 or TRBD2 (7 bases each). Per the germline V gene, CDR1 is SQVTM and CDR2 is ANQGSEA. V dropped 6 bases and J dropped 0 bases, with 12 bases sitting between them. The CDR3 length is 14 residues. The CDR3 DNA is TGCAGCGTGGGGGGGGACAGCTCCTACAATGAGCAGTTCTTC. This sequence encodes CSVGGDSSYNEQFF.

Turning to this clonotype: A much larger clonotype is one base distant, so this may be a read error. The chain is built from TRBV7-9 and TRBJ1-5, with a possible D match to TRBD1 (5 bases). Germline V gene lookup returns CDR1 SEHNR and CDR2 FQNEAQ (reference sequence). CDR3 length: 14 amino acids. In DNA, the CDR3 is TGTGCCGGCAGCTTAAATTCGGGGGATCAGCCCCAGCATTTT. It is translated as CAGSLNSGDQPQHF. The entire variable domain, with the rest obtained from reference TRBV7-9 and TRBJ1-5, is as follows: DTGVSQNPRHKITKRGQNVTFRCDPISEHNRLYWYRQTLGQGPEFLTYFQNEAQLEKSRLLSDRFSAERPKGSFSTLEIQRTEQGDSAMYLCAGSLNSGDQPQHFGDGTRLSIL.

The table lists this clonotype with many counts. The CDR3 region has the DNA TGCAGTGCTAGGACTGATAGCAATCAGCCCCAGCATTTT. Translated, it gives CSARTDSNQPQHF. This chain links TRBV20-1 with TRBJ1-5; D gene uncertain. This CDR3 is 13 amino acids long. Germline V gene data show CDR1 as DFQATT and CDR2 as SNEGSKA (reference sequence). V was trimmed by 3 bases and J by 0 bases, leaving 6 bases between them.

Details on this clonotype: Compared with germline, one end of the junction differs, possibly owing to a read error. The chain carries TRBV7-2 and TRBJ2-7, with D perhaps matching TRBD2 (5 bases). The end of the DNA is better explained by TRBJ2-5, so the J call may be wrong. CDR3 size: 19 residues. CDR1 is SGHTA and CDR2 is FQGNSA in the germline V gene. This CDR3 reads CASSLETRGLLNTQGTQYF. CDR3 nucleotide sequence: TGTGCCAGCAGCTTAGAGACTCGCGGGCTTCTCAATACACAAGGGACCCAGTACTTC.